This entry concerns a single TCR beta chain. Study processing details: Amplification of reference gene primers was used by the study to estimate nucleated cell counts. Method: immunoSEQ multiplex PCR; TCRdb's copy keeps in-frame clones and lacks some. D and trimming were read from the DNA, whereas the V and J calls and clone size are those reported in that table. The sample holds approximately 240,000 clones, roughly 82% seen once. The CDR3 is 14 amino acids. Per germline, CDR1 MNHEY and CDR2 SMNVEV (reference sequence). Deletions cut 8 bases from V and 5 bases from J, with 18 bases between. The sample originates from a study of blood T cell repertoires in COVID-19. Study details: Spain, Italy and the United States supplied samples that represented acute and convalescent COVID-19. PBMCs, B-cell-depleted T cells, or T cells were the source of the cDNA or gDNA that made up the material.

The J gene is TRBJ2-5, the V gene TRBV27, with a possible D match to TRBD2 (7 bases). The source is a woman aged 40 to 49 who had recovered from COVID-19. The sequencing sample was made of peripheral blood. CDR3 sequence: CASSGGGLGETQYF. CDR3 nucleotides: TGTGCCAGCTCTGGGGGGGGCTTGGGGGAGACCCAGTACTTC.